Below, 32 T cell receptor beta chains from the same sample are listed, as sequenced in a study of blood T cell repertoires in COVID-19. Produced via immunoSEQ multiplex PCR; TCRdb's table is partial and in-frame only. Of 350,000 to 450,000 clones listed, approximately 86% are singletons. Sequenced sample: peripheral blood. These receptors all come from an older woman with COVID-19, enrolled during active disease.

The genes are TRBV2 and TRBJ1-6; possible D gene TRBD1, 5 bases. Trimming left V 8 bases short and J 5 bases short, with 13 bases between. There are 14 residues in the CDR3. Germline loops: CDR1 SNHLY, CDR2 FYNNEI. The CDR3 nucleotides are TGTGCCAGCGACAGCGCGGGGGATAATTCACCCCTCCACTTT. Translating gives CASDSAGDNSPLHF. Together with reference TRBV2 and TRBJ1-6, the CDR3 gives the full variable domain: EPEVTQTPSHQVTQMGQEVILRCVPISNHLYFYWYRQILGQKVEFLVSFYNNEISEKSEIFDDQFSVERPDGSNFTLKIRSTKLEDSAMYFCASDSAGDNSPLHFGNGTRLTVT.

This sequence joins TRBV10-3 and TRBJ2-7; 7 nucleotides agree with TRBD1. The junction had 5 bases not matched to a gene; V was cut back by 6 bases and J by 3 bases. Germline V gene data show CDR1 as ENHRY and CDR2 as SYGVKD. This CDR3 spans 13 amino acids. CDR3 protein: CAIRPGQNYEQYF. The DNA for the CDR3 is TGTGCCATCAGACCGGGACAGAACTACGAGCAGTACTTC.

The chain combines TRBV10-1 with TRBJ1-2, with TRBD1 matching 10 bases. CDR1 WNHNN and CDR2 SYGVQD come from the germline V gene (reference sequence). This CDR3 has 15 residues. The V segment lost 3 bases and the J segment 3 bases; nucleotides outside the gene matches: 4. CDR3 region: CASSDRDRGDYGYTF. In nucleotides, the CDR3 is TGCGCCAGCAGTGATCGGGACAGGGGAGACTATGGCTACACCTTC.

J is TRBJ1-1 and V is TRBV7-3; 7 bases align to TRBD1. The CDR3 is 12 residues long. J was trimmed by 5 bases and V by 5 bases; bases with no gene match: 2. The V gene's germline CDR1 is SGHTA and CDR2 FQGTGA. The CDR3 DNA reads TGTGCCAGCAGCACCAGGGGGACTGAAGCTTTCTTT. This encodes CASSTRGTEAFF.

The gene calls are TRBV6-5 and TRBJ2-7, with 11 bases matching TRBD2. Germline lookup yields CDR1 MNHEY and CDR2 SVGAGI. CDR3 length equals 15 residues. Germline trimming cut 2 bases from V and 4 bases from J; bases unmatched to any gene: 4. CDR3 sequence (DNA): TGTGCCAGCAGTTACGGGACTAGCGGCTCTTACGAGCAGTACTTC. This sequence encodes CASSYGTSGSYEQYF.

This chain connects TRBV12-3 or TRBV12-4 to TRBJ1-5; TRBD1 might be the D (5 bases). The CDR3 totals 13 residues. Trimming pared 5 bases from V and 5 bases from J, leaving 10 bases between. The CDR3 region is CASSGTLDQPQHF. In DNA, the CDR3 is TGTGCCAGCAGTGGGACTCTCGATCAGCCCCAGCATTTT.

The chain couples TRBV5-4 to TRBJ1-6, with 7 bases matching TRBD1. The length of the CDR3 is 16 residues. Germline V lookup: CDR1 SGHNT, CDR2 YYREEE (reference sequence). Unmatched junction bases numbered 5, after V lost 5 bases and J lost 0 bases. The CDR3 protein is CASSPDRSSYNSPLHF. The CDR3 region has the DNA TGTGCCAGCAGTCCGGACAGGAGCTCCTATAATTCACCCCTCCACTTT.

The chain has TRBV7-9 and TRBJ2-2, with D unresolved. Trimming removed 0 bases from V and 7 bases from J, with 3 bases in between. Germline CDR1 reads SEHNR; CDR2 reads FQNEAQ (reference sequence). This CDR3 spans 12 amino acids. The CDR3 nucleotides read TGTGCCAGCAGCTTAGCGAGCGGGGAGCTGTTTTTT. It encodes CASSLASGELFF.

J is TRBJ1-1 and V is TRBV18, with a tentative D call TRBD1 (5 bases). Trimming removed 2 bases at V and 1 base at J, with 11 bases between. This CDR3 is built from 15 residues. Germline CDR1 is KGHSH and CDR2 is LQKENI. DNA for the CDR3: TGTGCCAGCTCACCAAAAGACAGACAGAACACTGAAGCTTTCTTT. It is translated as CASSPKDRQNTEAFF.

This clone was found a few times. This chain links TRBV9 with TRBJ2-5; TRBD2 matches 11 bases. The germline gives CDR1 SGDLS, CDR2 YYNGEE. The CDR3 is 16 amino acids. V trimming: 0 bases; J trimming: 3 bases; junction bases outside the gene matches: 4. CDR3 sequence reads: CASSVEMGLAEETQYF. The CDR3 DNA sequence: TGTGCCAGCAGCGTAGAAATGGGACTAGCGGAAGAGACCCAGTACTTC.

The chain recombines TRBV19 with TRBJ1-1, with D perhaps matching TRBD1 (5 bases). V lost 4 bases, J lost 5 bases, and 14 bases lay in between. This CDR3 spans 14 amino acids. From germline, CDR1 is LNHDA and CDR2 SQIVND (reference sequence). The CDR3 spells CASSKRGGETEAFF. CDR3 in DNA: TGTGCCAGTAGTAAACGGGGCGGGGAAACTGAAGCTTTCTTT.

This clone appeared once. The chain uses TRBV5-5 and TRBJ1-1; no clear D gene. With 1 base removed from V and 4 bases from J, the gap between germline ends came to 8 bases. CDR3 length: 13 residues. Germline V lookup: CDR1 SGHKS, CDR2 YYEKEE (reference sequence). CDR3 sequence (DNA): TGTGCCAGCAGCTTGACTATTGGCACTGAAGCTTTCTTT. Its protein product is CASSLTIGTEAFF. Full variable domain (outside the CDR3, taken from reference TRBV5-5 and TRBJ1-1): DAGVTQSPTHLIKTRGQQVTLRCSPISGHKSVSWYQQVLGQGPQFIFQYYEKEERGRGNFPDRFSARQFPNYSSELNVNALLLGDSALYLCASSLTIGTEAFFGQGTRLTVV.

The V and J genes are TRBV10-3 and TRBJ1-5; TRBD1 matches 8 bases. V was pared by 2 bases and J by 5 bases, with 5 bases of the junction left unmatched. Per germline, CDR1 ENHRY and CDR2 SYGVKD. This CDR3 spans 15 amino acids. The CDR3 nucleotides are TGTGCCATCAGTGAGGTTCAGGGGGCAGATCAGCCCCAGCATTTT. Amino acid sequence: CAISEVQGADQPQHF.

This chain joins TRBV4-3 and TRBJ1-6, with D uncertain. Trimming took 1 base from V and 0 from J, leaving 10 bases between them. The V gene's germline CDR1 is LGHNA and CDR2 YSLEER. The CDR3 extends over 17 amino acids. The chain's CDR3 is CASSQGNPSSYNSPLHF. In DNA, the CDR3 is TGCGCCAGCAGCCAAGGCAATCCGAGCTCCTATAATTCACCCCTCCACTTT.

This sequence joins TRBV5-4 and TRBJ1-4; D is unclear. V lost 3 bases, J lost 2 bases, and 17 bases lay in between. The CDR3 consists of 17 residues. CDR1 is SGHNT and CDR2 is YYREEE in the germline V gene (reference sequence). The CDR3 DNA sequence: TGTGCCAGCAGCTGGGCGGGCGCCGTTAGGACTAATGAAAAACTGTTTTTT. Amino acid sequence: CASSWAGAVRTNEKLFF.

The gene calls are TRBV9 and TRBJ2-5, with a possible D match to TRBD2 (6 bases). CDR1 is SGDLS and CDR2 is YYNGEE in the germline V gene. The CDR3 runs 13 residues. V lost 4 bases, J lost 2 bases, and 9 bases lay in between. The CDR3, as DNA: TGTGCCAGCAGCTTGGGACTTCAAGAGACCCAGTACTTC. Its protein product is CASSLGLQETQYF.

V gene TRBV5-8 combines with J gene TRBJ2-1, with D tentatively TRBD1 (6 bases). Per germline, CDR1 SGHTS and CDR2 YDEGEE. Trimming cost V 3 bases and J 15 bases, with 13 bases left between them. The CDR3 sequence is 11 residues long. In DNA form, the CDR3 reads TGTGCCAGCAGCTCTCTGACAGGTGCGTTCTTC. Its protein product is CASSSLTGAFF.

The CDR3 is CATATYNEQFF. The CDR3 DNA follows: TGTGCCACCGCTACCTACAATGAGCAGTTCTTC. J is TRBJ2-1 and V is TRBV2; D call uncertain. Germline CDR1 SNHLY, CDR2 FYNNEI. The CDR3 totals 11 residues. The V gene lost 10 bases and the J gene lost 2 bases, with 6 bases spanning the gap.

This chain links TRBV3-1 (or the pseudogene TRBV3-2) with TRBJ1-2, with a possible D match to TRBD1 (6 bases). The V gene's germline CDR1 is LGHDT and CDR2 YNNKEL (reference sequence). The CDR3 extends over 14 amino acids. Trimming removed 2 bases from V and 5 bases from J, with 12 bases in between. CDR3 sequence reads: CASSQQGSEYGYTF. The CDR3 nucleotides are TGTGCCAGCAGCCAACAGGGGTCGGAGTATGGCTACACCTTC.

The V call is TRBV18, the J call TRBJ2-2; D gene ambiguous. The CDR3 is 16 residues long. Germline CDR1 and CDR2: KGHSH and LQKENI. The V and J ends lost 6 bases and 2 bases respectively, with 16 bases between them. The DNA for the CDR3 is TGTGCCAGCTCTAATCAGCAGGTATCCAACACCGGGGAGCTGTTTTTT. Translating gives CASSNQQVSNTGELFF.

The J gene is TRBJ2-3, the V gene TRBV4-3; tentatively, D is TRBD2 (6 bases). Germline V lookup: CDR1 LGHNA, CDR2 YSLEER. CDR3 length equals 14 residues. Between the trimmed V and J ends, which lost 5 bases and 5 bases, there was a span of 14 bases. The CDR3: CASSDRLGIDTQYF. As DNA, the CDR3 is TGCGCCAGCAGCGACAGACTAGGAATAGATACGCAGTATTTT.

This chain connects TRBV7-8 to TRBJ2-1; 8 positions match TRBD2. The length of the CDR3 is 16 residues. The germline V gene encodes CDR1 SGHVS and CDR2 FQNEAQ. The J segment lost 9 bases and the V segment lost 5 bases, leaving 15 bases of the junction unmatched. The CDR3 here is CASSASVGSGASEQFF. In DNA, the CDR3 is TGTGCCAGCAGCGCCTCAGTGGGTAGCGGGGCTTCTGAGCAGTTCTTC.

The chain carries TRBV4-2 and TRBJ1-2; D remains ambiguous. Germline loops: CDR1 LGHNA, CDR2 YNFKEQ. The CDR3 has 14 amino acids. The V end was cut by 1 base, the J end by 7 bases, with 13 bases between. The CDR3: CASSQGQVYGGYTF. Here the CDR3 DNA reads TGTGCCAGCAGCCAAGGTCAGGTTTACGGTGGCTACACCTTC.

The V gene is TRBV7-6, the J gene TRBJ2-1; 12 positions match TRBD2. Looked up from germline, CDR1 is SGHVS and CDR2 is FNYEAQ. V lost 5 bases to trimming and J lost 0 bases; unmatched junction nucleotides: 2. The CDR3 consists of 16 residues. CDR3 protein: CASSRLAGDSYNEQFF. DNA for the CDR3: TGTGCCAGCAGCCGACTAGCGGGGGACTCCTACAATGAGCAGTTCTTC.

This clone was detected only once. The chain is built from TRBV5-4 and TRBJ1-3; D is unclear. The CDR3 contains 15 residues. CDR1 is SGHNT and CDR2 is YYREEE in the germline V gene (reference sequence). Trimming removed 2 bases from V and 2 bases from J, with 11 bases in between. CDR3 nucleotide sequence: TGTGCCAGCAGCTTTGATGCGGGCACTGGAAACACCATATATTTT. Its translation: CASSFDAGTGNTIYF. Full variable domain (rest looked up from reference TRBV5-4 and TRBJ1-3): ETGVTQSPTHLIKTRGQQVTLRCSSQSGHNTVSWYQQALGQGPQFIFQYYREEENGRGNFPPRFSGLQFPNYSSELNVNALELDDSALYLCASSFDAGTGNTIYFGEGSWLTVV.

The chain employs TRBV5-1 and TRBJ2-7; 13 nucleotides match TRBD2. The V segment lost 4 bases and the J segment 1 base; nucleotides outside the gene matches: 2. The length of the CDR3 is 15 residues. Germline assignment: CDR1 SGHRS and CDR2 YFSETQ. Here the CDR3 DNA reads TGCGCCAGCAGCGCGGGACTAGCGGGGTCCTACGAGCAGTACTTC. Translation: CASSAGLAGSYEQYF.

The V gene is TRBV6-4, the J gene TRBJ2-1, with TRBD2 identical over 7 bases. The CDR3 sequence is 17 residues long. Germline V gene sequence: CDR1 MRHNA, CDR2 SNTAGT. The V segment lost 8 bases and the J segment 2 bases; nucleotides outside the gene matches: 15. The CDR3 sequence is CASGGLRIGGAYNEQFF. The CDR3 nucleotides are TGTGCCAGCGGCGGTTTGAGAATTGGGGGGGCCTACAATGAGCAGTTCTTC.

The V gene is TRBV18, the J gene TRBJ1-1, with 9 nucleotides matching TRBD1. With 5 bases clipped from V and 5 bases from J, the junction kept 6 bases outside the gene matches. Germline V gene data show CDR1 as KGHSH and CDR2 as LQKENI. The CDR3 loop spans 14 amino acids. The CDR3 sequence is CASSTLQGATEAFF. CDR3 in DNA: TGTGCCAGCTCAACGCTACAGGGGGCGACTGAAGCTTTCTTT.

Here the CDR3 DNA reads TGCAGTGCTAGTTCGACTAGCGGGGATCAAGAGACCCAGTACTTC. This gives the protein CSASSTSGDQETQYF. The chain has TRBV20-1 and TRBJ2-5; 11 bases are a match to TRBD2. Germline V gene lookup returns CDR1 DFQATT and CDR2 SNEGSKA (reference sequence). The CDR3 loop spans 15 amino acids. V gave up 3 bases and J gave up 2 bases; unmatched junction bases: 5.

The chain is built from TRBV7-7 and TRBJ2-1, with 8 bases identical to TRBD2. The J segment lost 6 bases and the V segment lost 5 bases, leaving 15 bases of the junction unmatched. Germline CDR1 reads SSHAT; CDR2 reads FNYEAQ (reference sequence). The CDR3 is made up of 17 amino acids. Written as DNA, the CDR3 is TGTGCCAGCAGCCCAACCTACGGTGCGGGGGGAACCAATGAGCAGTTCTTC. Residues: CASSPTYGAGGTNEQFF.

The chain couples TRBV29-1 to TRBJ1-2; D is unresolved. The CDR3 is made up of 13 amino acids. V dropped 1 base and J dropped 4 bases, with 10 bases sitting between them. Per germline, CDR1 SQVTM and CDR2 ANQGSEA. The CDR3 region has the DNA TGCAGCGTTGAAGGCATCACCAGCTATGGCTACACCTTC. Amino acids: CSVEGITSYGYTF. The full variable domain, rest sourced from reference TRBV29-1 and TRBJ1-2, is SAVISQKPSRDICQRGTSLTIQCQVDSQVTMMFWYRQQPGQSLTLIATANQGSEATYESGFVIDKFPISRPNLTFSTLTVSNMSPEDSSIYLCSVEGITSYGYTFGSGTRLTVV.

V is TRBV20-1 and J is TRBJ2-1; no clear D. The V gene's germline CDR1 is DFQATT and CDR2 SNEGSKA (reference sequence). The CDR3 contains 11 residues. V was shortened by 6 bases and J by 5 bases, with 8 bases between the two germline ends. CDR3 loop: CSATENNEQFF. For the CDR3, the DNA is TGCAGTGCGACGGAGAACAATGAGCAGTTCTTC.